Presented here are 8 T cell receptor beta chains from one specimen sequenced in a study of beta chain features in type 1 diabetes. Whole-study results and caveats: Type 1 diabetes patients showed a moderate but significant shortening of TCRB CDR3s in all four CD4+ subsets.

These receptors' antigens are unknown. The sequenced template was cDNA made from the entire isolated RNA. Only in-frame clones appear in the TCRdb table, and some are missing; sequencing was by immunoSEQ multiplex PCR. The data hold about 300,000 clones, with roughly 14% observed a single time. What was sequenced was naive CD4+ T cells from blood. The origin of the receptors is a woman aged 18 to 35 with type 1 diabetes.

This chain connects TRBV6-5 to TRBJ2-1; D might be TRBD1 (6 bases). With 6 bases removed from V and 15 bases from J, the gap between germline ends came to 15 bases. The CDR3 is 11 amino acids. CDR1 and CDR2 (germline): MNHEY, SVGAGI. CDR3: CASSYQGKAFF. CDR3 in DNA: TGTGCCAGCAGCTACCAGGGGAAAGCGTTCTTC.

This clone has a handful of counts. CDR3 loop: CASSSRTGTYEQYF. CDR3 nucleotide sequence: TGCGCCAGCAGCTCGCGGACAGGTACCTACGAGCAGTACTTC. The chain carries TRBV5-1 and TRBJ2-7; TRBD1 agrees at 7 bases. Germline-derived CDR1 and CDR2 are SGHRS and YFSETQ. The CDR3 consists of 14 residues. V lost 3 bases and J lost 2; bases outside the gene matches: 5.

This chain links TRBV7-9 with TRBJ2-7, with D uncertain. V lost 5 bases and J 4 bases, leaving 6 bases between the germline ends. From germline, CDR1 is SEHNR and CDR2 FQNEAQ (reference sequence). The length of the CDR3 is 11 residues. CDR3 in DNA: TGTGCCAGCAGCCCCCTGTACGAGCAGTACTTC. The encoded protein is CASSPLYEQYF.

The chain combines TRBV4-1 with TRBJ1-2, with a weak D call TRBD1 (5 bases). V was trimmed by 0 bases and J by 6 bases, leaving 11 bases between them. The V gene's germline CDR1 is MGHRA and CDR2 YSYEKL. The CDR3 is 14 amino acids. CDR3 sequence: CASSQEGLIDGYTF. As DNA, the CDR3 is TGCGCCAGCAGCCAAGAGGGGCTAATTGATGGCTACACCTTC.

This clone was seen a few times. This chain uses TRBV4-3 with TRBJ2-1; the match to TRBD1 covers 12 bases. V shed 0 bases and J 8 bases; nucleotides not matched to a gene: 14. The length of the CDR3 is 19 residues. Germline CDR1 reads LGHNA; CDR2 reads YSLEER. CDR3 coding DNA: TGCGCCAGCAGCCAAGATCTGGGGTCGGGGGACAGGGGGCGTCATGAGCAGTTCTTC. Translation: CASSQDLGSGDRGRHEQFF.

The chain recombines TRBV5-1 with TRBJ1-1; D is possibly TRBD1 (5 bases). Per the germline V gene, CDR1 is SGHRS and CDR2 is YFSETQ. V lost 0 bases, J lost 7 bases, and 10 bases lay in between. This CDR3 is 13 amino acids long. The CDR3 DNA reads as TGCGCCAGCAGCTTGGCCGCAGGGCATGAAGCTTTCTTT. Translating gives CASSLAAGHEAFF.

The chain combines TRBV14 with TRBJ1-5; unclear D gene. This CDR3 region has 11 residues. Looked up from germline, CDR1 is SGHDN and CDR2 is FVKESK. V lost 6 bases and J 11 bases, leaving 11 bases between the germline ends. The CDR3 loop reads CASRGREAQHF. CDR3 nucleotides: TGTGCCAGCAGGGGTCGTGAGGCCCAGCATTTT.

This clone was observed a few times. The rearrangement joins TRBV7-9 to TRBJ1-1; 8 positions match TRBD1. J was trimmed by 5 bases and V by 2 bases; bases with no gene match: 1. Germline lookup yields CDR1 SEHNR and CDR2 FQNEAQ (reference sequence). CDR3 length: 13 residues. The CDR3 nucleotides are TGTGCCAGCAGCTTAAGACAGGGGACTGAAGCTTTCTTT. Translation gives CASSLRQGTEAFF. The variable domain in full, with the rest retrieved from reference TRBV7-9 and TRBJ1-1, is DTGVSQNPRHKITKRGQNVTFRCDPISEHNRLYWYRQTLGQGPEFLTYFQNEAQLEKSRLLSDRFSAERPKGSFSTLEIQRTEQGDSAMYLCASSLRQGTEAFFGQGTRLTVV.